The clone carrying this T cell receptor (beta chain) was recorded only once. Its antigen is still unknown. V lost 7 bases and J lost 7, with 19 bases in between. Germline V gene data show CDR1 as SNHLY and CDR2 as FYNNEI. The CDR3 runs 14 residues. These data come from a study of radiotherapy plus CTLA-4 blockade in lung cancer. Study-wide context: The study recorded objective responses in 15% to 20% of patients and disease control in 31%. Study-wide points: TCR clones originating in tumors grew in number in blood after radiotherapy plus ipilimumab. Increased serum interferon-beta after radiation also reportedly predicted response strongly.

Lung cancer patients with chemo-refractory metastatic non-small-cell disease were given focal radiation plus CTLA-4 blockade with ipilimumab. Clones were sequenced by immunoSEQ multiplex PCR, and TCRdb holds only the in-frame ones, with some missing. The sample holds around 130,000 clones, 85% to 90% seen once. The specimen was peripheral blood, collected from a patient treated with radiotherapy plus ipilimumab. V and J are TRBV2 and TRBJ2-5, with D unclear. The receptor's source is a human donor with non-small cell lung cancer that progressed on radiotherapy plus ipilimumab. The CDR3, as DNA: TGTGCCAGCACCGAAGGCTCACCCCCAAGGACCCAGTACTTC. This encodes CASTEGSPPRTQYF.